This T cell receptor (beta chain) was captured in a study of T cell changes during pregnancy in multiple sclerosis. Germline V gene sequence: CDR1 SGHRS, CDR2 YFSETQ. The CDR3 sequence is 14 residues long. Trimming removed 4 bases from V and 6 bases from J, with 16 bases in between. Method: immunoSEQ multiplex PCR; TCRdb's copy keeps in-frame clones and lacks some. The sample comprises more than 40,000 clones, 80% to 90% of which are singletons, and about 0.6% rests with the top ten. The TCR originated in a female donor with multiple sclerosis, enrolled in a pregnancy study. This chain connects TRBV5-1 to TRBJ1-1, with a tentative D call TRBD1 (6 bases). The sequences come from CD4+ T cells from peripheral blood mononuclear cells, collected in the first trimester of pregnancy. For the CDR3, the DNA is TGCGCCAGCAGCCCGGGGGGGGCTGCCGCTGAAGCTTTCTTT. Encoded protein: CASSPGGAAAEAFF. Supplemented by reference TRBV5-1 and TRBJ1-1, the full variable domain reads KAGVTQTPRYLIKTRGQQVTLSCSPISGHRSVSWYQQTPGQGLQFLFEYFSETQRNKGNFPGRFSGRQFSNSRSEMNVSTLELGDSALYLCASSPGGAAAEAFFGQGTRLTVV.